These 19 T cell receptor beta chains came from one sample sequenced in a study of identical twins. TCRdb re-analysed the 5' RACE reads in MiXCR, keeping a single row per CDR3 protein. The sample has more than 1.5 million distinct CDR3 sequences, under 35% seen once. The sample consisted of cord blood. These TCRs come from a newborn girl in good health.

The rearrangement links TRBV7-9 to TRBJ1-4; 9 bases agree with TRBD1. Germline CDR1 reads SEHNR; CDR2 reads FQNEAQ (reference sequence). There are 14 residues in the CDR3. The V segment lost 5 bases and the J segment 7 bases; nucleotides outside the gene matches: 5. CDR3 nucleotides: TGTGCCAGCAGCGCGGGACAGGGCGGTGAAAAACTGTTTTTT. The encoded protein is CASSAGQGGEKLFF.

The V and J genes are TRBV20-1 and TRBJ2-1, with TRBD2 matching over 12 bases. The J call may be incorrect, as the DNA end agrees better with TRBJ2-7. The length of the CDR3 is 15 residues. Germline V CDR1 and CDR2: DFQATT, SNEGSKA (reference sequence). The CDR3 region is CSARDRLAGANEQYF. CDR3 in DNA: TGCAGTGCTAGAGATCGACTAGCGGGAGCCAATGAGCAGTACTTC.

In its sample, this clonotype was seen a few times. This chain uses TRBV7-2 with TRBJ2-4, with 14 bases aligning to TRBD2. Germline CDR1 reads SGHTA; CDR2 reads FQGNSA. The CDR3 contains 19 residues. V shed 3 bases and J 0 bases; nucleotides not matched to a gene: 7. This CDR3 reads CASSLPGTSGGLAKNIQYF. The CDR3 DNA follows: TGTGCCAGCAGCTTGCCCGGGACTAGCGGGGGTCTAGCCAAAAACATTCAGTACTTC.

The V gene is TRBV10-3, the J gene TRBJ2-5, with D perhaps TRBD2 (7 bases). The J call is uncertain, as TRBJ2-4 better fits the DNA end. CDR3 length equals 14 residues. The germline V gene encodes CDR1 ENHRY and CDR2 SYGVKD. DNA for the CDR3: TGTGCCATCAGTGAATCGCGGGGGCGGGACATTCAGTACTTC. It specifies CAISESRGRDIQYF.

In regard to this clonotype: One end of the junction fails to match germline, which may point to a read error. The V call is TRBV6-1, the J call TRBJ1-1; D not certain. The CDR3 is 15 amino acids. Germline CDR1 MNHNS, CDR2 SASEGT. CDR3 protein: CASREGGIPRAEAFF. The CDR3 DNA sequence: TGTGCCAGCAGAGAAGGAGGGATCCCGAGGGCTGAAGCTTTCTTT.

In its sample, this clonotype was seen a few times. In nucleotides, the CDR3 is TGTGCCAGTATAAATCGGGCTGAGCAGTTCTTC. Protein product: CASINRAEQFF. The chain links TRBV19 to TRBJ2-1; D gene unclear. The CDR3 has 11 amino acids. Germline values: CDR1 LNHDA, CDR2 SQIVND (reference sequence). The germline V and J ends were trimmed by 7 bases and 9 bases, with 10 bases remaining between them.

To note about this clonotype: One base away lies a much larger clone, so this may be a sequencing read error. The chain carries TRBV14 and TRBJ2-7; 8 bases align to TRBD1. Per germline, CDR1 SGHDN and CDR2 FVKESK. V lost 2 bases to trimming and J lost 7 bases; unmatched junction nucleotides: 10. The length of the CDR3 is 15 residues. CDR3 sequence: CASSQMRQGTNEQYF. The DNA for the CDR3 is TGTGCCAGCAGCCAAATGCGACAGGGGACCAATGAGCAGTACTTC.

This clonotype was counted only a few times. CDR3 amino acids: CASSQGIGANEKLFF. In DNA form, the CDR3 reads TGCGCCAGCAGCCAAGGAATAGGGGCTAATGAAAAACTGTTTTTT. The rearrangement uses TRBV4-1 and TRBJ1-4; weak D call: TRBD1 (5 bases). The CDR3 length is 15 residues. V dropped 1 base and J dropped 3 bases, with 9 bases sitting between them. Germline CDR1 MGHRA, CDR2 YSYEKL.

DNA of the CDR3: TGCAGTGCTAGTGGGGAGACGCGAAACATTCAGTACTTC. It encodes CSASGETRNIQYF. The chain combines TRBV20-1 with TRBJ2-4, with a possible D match to TRBD2 (5 bases). CDR1 is DFQATT, CDR2 SNEGSKA, per germline (reference sequence). The CDR3 runs 13 residues. V lost 3 bases and J lost 6, with 12 bases in between.

This clonotype showed up just a few times. The V and J genes are TRBV7-9 and TRBJ2-1; no firm D call. The length of the CDR3 is 18 residues. Germline CDR1 and CDR2: SEHNR and FQNEAQ (reference sequence). V gave up 4 bases and J gave up 1 base, with 20 bases separating them. The CDR3 here is CASSSWADYRGSYNEQFF. The DNA of the CDR3 is TGTGCCAGCAGCTCCTGGGCCGATTACCGTGGTTCCTACAATGAGCAGTTCTTC.

This clonotype has a handful of counts. The chain recombines TRBV7-9 with TRBJ1-2; D ambiguous. Trimming shortened V by 0 bases and J by 7 bases, and 18 bases separated the two germline ends. This CDR3 comprises 16 residues. Per the germline V gene, CDR1 is SEHNR and CDR2 is FQNEAQ (reference sequence). CDR3 nucleotide sequence: TGTGCCAGCAGCTTAGCTCCGCAGGCAGGCCGAGGTGGCTACACCTTC. This translates into CASSLAPQAGRGGYTF.

CDR3 residues: CASSQAGQGSQPQHF. CDR3 sequence (DNA): TGTGCCAGCAGCCAAGCGGGACAGGGTAGTCAGCCCCAGCATTTT. The V gene is TRBV7-2, the J gene TRBJ1-5, with 9 bases lining up with TRBD1. Losses at the gene ends were 5 bases for V and 6 bases for J; bases not matched to a gene: 8. CDR3 size: 15 residues. Germline V gene data show CDR1 as SGHTA and CDR2 as FQGNSA.

This clonotype was seen more than once but under ten times. The genes are TRBV6-6 and TRBJ2-7; 11 nucleotides line up with TRBD2. There are 16 residues in the CDR3. Trimming removed 0 bases from V and 3 bases from J; junction bases left unmatched: 4. From germline, CDR1 is MNHNY and CDR2 SVGAGI (reference sequence). DNA for the CDR3: TGTGCCAGCAGTTACTCGCCGCTAGCGGGGGGCTACGAGCAGTACTTC. Amino acid sequence: CASSYSPLAGGYEQYF.

The V call is TRBV9, the J call TRBJ2-3; D remains unclear. Germline V gene data show CDR1 as SGDLS and CDR2 as YYNGEE. There are 16 residues in the CDR3. Between the trimmed V and J ends, which lost 1 base and 0 bases, there was a span of 12 bases. CDR3 loop: CASSVRTGPSTDTQYF. The CDR3 nucleotides are TGTGCCAGCAGCGTACGGACCGGACCGAGCACAGATACGCAGTATTTT.

CDR3 sequence reads: CALGTGVHEQYF. The CDR3 region has the DNA TGTGCCCTAGGGACAGGGGTCCACGAGCAGTACTTC. This sequence joins TRBV30 and TRBJ2-7, with 10 positions matching TRBD1. The CDR3 runs to 12 residues. Germline V gene sequence: CDR1 GTSNPN, CDR2 SVGIG (reference sequence). V gave up 8 bases and J gave up 5 bases; unmatched junction bases: 6.

The V gene is TRBV4-1, the J gene TRBJ2-5; TRBD2 matches at 10 bases. The DNA end is a closer match to TRBJ2-7, so the J assignment may be wrong. Germline V lookup: CDR1 MGHRA, CDR2 YSYEKL. The CDR3 contains 15 residues. In DNA, the CDR3 is TGCGCCAGCAGCCTTCGACTAGCGGGTGGTCTCGAGCAGTACTTC. This sequence encodes CASSLRLAGGLEQYF.

The CDR3 DNA reads as TGTGCCAGCAGCTTCCGGGGGGAGGGCCTCTACGAGCAGTACTTC. This encodes CASSFRGEGLYEQYF. The rearrangement joins TRBV13 to TRBJ2-4; 7 nucleotides align to TRBD2. TRBJ2-7 explains the end of the DNA better; the J call may be wrong. Germline V CDR1 and CDR2: PRHDT, FYEKMQ (reference sequence). The CDR3 loop spans 15 amino acids.

This clonotype appeared once. The rearrangement uses TRBV28 and TRBJ1-5; a possible D gene is TRBD1 (5 bases). This CDR3 contains 16 residues. Germline V gene data show CDR1 as MDHEN and CDR2 as SYDVKM. Trimming shortened V by 6 bases and J by 0 bases, and 15 bases separated the two germline ends. Written as DNA, the CDR3 is TGTGCCAGCAGCCCGGAAGGGGAAAATAGCAATCAGCCCCAGCATTTT. This gives the protein CASSPEGENSNQPQHF.

The chain joins TRBV3-1 to TRBJ2-3; TRBD1 matches at 8 bases. Germline-derived CDR1 and CDR2 are LGHDT and YNNKEL (reference sequence). The length of the CDR3 is 12 residues. Trimming took 8 bases from V and 5 from J; bases not matched to a gene: 3. The DNA of the CDR3 is TGTGCCAGCCGACAGGGGATAGATACGCAGTATTTT. It yields the protein CASRQGIDTQYF.